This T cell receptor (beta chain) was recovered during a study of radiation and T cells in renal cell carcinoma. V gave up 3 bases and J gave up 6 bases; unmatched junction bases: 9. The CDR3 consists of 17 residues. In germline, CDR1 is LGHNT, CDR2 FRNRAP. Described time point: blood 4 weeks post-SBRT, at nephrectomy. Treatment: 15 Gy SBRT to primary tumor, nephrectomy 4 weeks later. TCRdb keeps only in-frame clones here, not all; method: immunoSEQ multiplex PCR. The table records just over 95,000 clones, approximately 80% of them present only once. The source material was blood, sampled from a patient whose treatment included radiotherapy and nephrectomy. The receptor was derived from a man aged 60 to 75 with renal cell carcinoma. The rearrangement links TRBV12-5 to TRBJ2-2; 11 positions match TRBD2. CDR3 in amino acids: CASGLGLAGGLAGELFF. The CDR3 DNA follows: TGTGCTAGTGGTTTAGGCCTAGCGGGAGGTTTAGCCGGGGAGCTGTTTTTT. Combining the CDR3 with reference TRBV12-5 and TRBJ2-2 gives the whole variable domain DARVTQTPRHKVTEMGQEVTMRCQPILGHNTVFWYRQTMMQGLELLAYFRNRAPLDDSGMPKDRFSAEMPDATLATLKIQPSEPRDSAVYFCASGLGLAGGLAGELFFGEGSRLTVL.